A selection of T cell receptor beta chains follows, all from one sample in a study of beta chain features in type 1 diabetes. The assay was immunoSEQ multiplex PCR, and TCRdb's table has in-frame clones only and misses some. The sample lists hundreds of thousands of clones; roughly 12% were seen once. Sequences were obtained from naive CD4+ T cells from blood. The source of these receptors is a man aged 18 to 30 with type 1 diabetes. The CDR3 runs from the conserved cysteine through the conserved F or W. D genes are given only for firm matches. Clone size appears in some rows only: once, few, many, or a class for an expanded clone.

clone_size | j_call | d_call | v_call | cdr3_nt | cdr3_aa
few | TRBJ2-3 | NA | TRBV18 | TGTGCCAGCTCACCTCTGTCAGATACGCAGTATTTT | CASSPLSDTQYF
NA | TRBJ1-1 | NA | TRBV7-9 | TGTGCCAGCAGCCCTAAGGGGCCTGAAGCTTTCTTT | CASSPKGPEAFF
few | TRBJ2-3 | TRBD1 | TRBV18 | TGTGCCAGCTCATCTGTAATCGGACAGGGCACAGATACGCAGTATTTT | CASSSVIGQGTDTQYF
NA | TRBJ2-6 | NA | TRBV6-1 | TGTGCCAGCAGTGAGGGACACCTTAGCTCTGGGGCCAACGTCCTGACTTTC | CASSEGHLSSGANVLTF
NA | TRBJ2-7 | NA | TRBV2 | TGTGCCAGCAGTGCCTCCTACGAGCAGTACTTC | CASSASYEQYF
few | TRBJ1-2 | NA | TRBV6-5 | TGTGCCAGCAGCCGAACTGCGAACTATGGCTACACCTTC | CASSRTANYGYTF
few | TRBJ1-5 | NA | TRBV4-1 | TGCGCCAGCAGCCAAGGGGAGGAGGGCAATCAGCCCCAGCATTTT | CASSQGEEGNQPQHF
NA | TRBJ1-5 | NA | TRBV2 | TGTGCCAGCAGTGAGGCGGGGTTTCAAGGTCAGCCCCAGCATTTT | CASSEAGFQGQPQHF
NA | TRBJ2-1 | NA | TRBV9 | TGTGCCAGCAGCGTAGGAGCAACCTACAATGAGCAGTTCTTC | CASSVGATYNEQFF
few | TRBJ1-2 | TRBD1 | TRBV9 | TGTGCCAGCAGCCCAGGGGGCTTCAACTATGGCTACACCTTC | CASSPGGFNYGYTF
NA | TRBJ2-7 | NA | TRBV21-1 | TGTGCCAGCAGCAAAGCGCGGCCCCACATGCGGTACTTC | CASSKARPHMRYF
NA | TRBJ2-1 | TRBD1 | TRBV4-1 | TGCGCCAGCAGCCCTGTGTGGGGACAGTCCTACAATGAGCAGTTCTTC | CASSPVWGQSYNEQFF
few | TRBJ1-2 | TRBD1 | TRBV2 | TGTGCCAGCAGTGAAGCGGGGACAGTCTATGGCTACACCTTC | CASSEAGTVYGYTF
few | TRBJ1-4 | NA | TRBV7-2 | TGTGCCAGCAGTCTTCAGGGAAAGGGTGAAAAACTGTTTTTT | CASSLQGKGEKLFF
few | TRBJ2-3 | NA | TRBV6-5 | TGTGCCAGCAGTTACTCCTATGGGGACACAGATACGCAGTATTTT | CASSYSYGDTDTQYF
few | TRBJ1-5 | TRBD1 | TRBV27 | TGTGCCAGCAGTACAGGGGGCAATCAGCCCCAGCATTTT | CASSTGGNQPQHF
few | TRBJ2-5 | NA | TRBV5-6 | TGTGCCAGCAGCAACTCAGGGGCCCCAGAGACCCAGTACTTC | CASSNSGAPETQYF
NA | TRBJ1-5 | NA | TRBV30 | TGTGCCTGGAAGGGGAACGATGGGCAGCCCCAGCATTTT | CAWKGNDGQPQHF
NA | TRBJ1-5 | NA | TRBV6-6 | TGTGCCAGCAGCCAGATGAATCAGCCCCAGCATTTT | CASSQMNQPQHF
few | TRBJ2-5 | NA | TRBV25-1 | TGTGCCAGCAGTGAACAGGGACTTCTGAAAGAGACCCAGTACTTC | CASSEQGLLKETQYF
NA | TRBJ2-1 | TRBD2 | TRBV18 | TGTGCCAGCTCACCAAAACAGTCGAGGAGCGGGACCTACAATGAGCAGTTCTTC | CASSPKQSRSGTYNEQFF
NA | TRBJ2-1 | NA | TRBV4-1 | TGCGCCAGCAGCCAAGCCTTGGGGGAGCCCTACAATGAGCAGTTCTTC | CASSQALGEPYNEQFF
few | TRBJ2-1 | NA | TRBV7-3 | TGTGCCAGCAGCAGATTCCCGGGACTCACCAATGAGCAGTTCTTC | CASSRFPGLTNEQFF
NA | TRBJ1-1 | NA | TRBV2 | TGTGCCACCAAATTAACCCCGAACACTGAAGCTTTCTTT | CATKLTPNTEAFF
NA | TRBJ1-1 | NA | TRBV9 | TGTGCCAGCAGCGTAGGTCCGGAGAACACTGAAGCTTTCTTT | CASSVGPENTEAFF
NA | TRBJ1-5 | NA | TRBV30 | TGTGCCTGGACATGGGCGGGGGGAAATCAGCCCCAGCATTTT | CAWTWAGGNQPQHF
few | TRBJ1-4 | NA | TRBV29-1 | TGCAGCGTTGAGTTGGCCGGAGGACTGTTTTTT | CSVELAGGLFF